Following are 3 T cell receptor beta chains from one sample sequenced in a study of blood T cells in healthy people across ages. For the second PCR, which ran for roughly 6 to 12 cycles, a sample-barcoded 5' primer and a J-beta primer mix were used. One entry per CDR3 protein, called by TCRdb with MiXCR from the 5' RACE reads. The sample yields approximately 1.5 million distinct CDR3 sequences, under 55% seen once. The sample comprised blood. The source of these receptors is a woman aged 18 to 35 in good health.

This chain links TRBV18 with TRBJ1-6; no reliable D call. The germline gives CDR1 KGHSH, CDR2 LQKENI. The CDR3 has 15 residues. Trimming removed 3 bases at V and 5 bases at J, with 11 bases between. The CDR3 sequence: CASSPSIRDNSPLHF. CDR3 nucleotides: TGTGCCAGCTCACCCTCCATTCGGGATAATTCACCCCTCCACTTT.

This chain joins TRBV11-2 and TRBJ1-1; TRBD1 agrees at 9 bases. The CDR3 spans 14 residues. The V and J ends lost 7 bases and 4 bases, in that order; junction bases with no gene match: 7. Looked up from germline, CDR1 is SGHAT and CDR2 is FQNNGV. In nucleotides, the CDR3 is TGTGCCAGCACGAGCCGGGACAGGGTCACTGAAGCTTTCTTT. It is translated as CASTSRDRVTEAFF.

The table lists this clonotype with a few counts. The chain joins TRBV6-2 or TRBV6-3 to TRBJ1-5; TRBD1 matches 9 bases. Trimming took 6 bases from V and 6 from J; bases not matched to a gene: 9. This CDR3 comprises 15 residues. CDR1 and CDR2 (germline): MNHEY, SVGEGT. The CDR3 loop is CASRPTGGLVQPQHF. CDR3 DNA: TGTGCCAGCAGACCGACAGGGGGATTGGTTCAGCCCCAGCATTTT.